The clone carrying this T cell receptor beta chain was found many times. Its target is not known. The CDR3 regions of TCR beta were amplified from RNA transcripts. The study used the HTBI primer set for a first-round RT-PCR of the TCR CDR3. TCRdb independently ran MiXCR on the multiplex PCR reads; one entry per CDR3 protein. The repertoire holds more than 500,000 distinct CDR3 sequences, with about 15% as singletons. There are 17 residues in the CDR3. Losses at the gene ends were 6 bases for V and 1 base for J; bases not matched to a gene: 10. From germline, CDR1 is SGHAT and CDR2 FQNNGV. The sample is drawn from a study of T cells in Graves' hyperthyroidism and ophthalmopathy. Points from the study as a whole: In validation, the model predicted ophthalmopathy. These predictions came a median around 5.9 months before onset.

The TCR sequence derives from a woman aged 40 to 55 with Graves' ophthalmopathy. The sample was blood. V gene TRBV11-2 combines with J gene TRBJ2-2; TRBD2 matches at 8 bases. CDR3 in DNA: TGTGCCAGCAGGACACCAAGCGGGAGAGTGAACACCGGGGAGCTGTTTTTT. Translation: CASRTPSGRVNTGELFF.